This T cell receptor beta chain came from a study of regulatory T cells in long-lasting Graves disease. Study-level results: Persistent Graves' patients had lower TCR diversity than newly diagnosed ones.

Investigators prepared the TCR beta libraries by applying iRepertoire HTBI primers and Arm-PCR of CDR3 regions. Original processing methods: Identification across samples found 60 to 75 TRBV and roughly 14 TRBJ segments. One entry per CDR3 protein, called by TCRdb with MiXCR from the multiplex PCR reads. The V and J calls here are based on TCRdb, not the publication. The profile shows roughly 450,000 distinct CDR3 sequences, 20% of them singletons. As to time point: persistent/refractory GD, antithyroid drugs over 5 years with positive TRAb. With RNA extracted from PBMCs as input, the TCR library was made. This clonotype was seen many times. Its antigen remains unidentified. Sequencing was performed on peripheral blood mononuclear cells (PBMCs), taken when the disease was refractory, from a patient treated with antithyroid drugs. The sequence came from a female donor with Graves disease.

The CDR3 DNA follows: TGTGCCAGCTCACCACACGTGGACACTGAAGCTTTCTTT. It specifies CASSPHVDTEAFF. The V gene is TRBV18, the J gene TRBJ1-1; D uncertain. The V gene's germline CDR1 is KGHSH and CDR2 LQKENI. V was clipped by 1 base and J by 3 bases, with 6 bases between them. The CDR3 is 13 residues long.